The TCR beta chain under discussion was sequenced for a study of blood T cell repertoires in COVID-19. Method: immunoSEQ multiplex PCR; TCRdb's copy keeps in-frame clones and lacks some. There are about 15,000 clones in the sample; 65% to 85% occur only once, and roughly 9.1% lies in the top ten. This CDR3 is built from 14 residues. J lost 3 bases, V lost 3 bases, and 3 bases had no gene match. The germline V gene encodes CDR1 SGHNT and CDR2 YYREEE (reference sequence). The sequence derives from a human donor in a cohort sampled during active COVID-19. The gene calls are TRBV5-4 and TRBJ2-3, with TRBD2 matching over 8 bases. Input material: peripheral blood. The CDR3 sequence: CASSSGLGTDTQYF. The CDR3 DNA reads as TGTGCCAGCAGCTCGGGACTAGGGACAGATACGCAGTATTTT.